What follows is one T cell receptor (beta chain) and its context. What it binds is not known. A much larger clone sits a single nucleotide away, making a read error possible. CDR3 length: 14 amino acids. CDR1 and CDR2 (germline): SEHNR, FQNEAQ (reference sequence). The record originates from a study of tumor-infiltrating lymphocytes in primary liver carcinoma. On the study more broadly: Aged between 30 and 69 years, the patients were men and women. Tumors measured roughly 4.2 to 11 cm and were stage T1-T3 N0M0. Study-level points and caveats: Less overlap was seen in tumor-adjacent and tumor-blood pairs than in tumor region pairs.

Making TCR beta cDNA involved around 500 ng total RNA and a constant-region primer. Three nested multiplex PCR rounds, a slightly modified ARM-PCR method, built the TCR beta libraries. PCR rounds one and two used TRBV1-TRBV30 forward primers with a C-beta reverse primer for around 9 cycles each. From the multiplex PCR reads, TCRdb called clonotypes with MiXCR, one entry per CDR3 protein. Of some 130,000 distinct CDR3 sequences in the sample, around 70% are singletons; the top ten hold roughly 8.1%. For each extraction, RNA and DNA were obtained together from approximately 20-30 mg of unsorted bulk tissue. Patients carried chronic HBV infection without prior treatment.

This chain uses TRBV7-9 with TRBJ2-1, with a weak D call TRBD2 (5 bases). The TCR comes from a woman aged 55-70 years with primary liver carcinoma and hepatitis B virus infection. Sequencing was carried out using tumor-adjacent normal liver tissue. The CDR3 reads CASSEASSYDEQFF. The CDR3, as DNA: TGTGCCAGCAGCGAGGCTAGCTCCTACGATGAGCAGTTCTTC.